The entry that follows covers one T cell receptor (beta chain) sequence. The data derive from a study of graft-versus-host responses after intestinal transplantation. Study information: All recipients were transplanted with multivisceral, liver-intestinal, or isolated intestinal grafts. For 2 to 4 years after anti-thymocyte globulin induction, all recipients took tacrolimus and steroids.

The repertoire was sequenced with immunoSEQ multiplex PCR; TCRdb's copy has only in-frame clones and lacks some. Of roughly 70,000 clones listed, 92% are singletons. Trimming took off 5 bases at V and 3 bases at J, with 15 bases between the two ends. This CDR3 is built from 14 residues. Germline lookup yields CDR1 SGHRS and CDR2 YFSETQ. The V call is TRBV5-1, the J call TRBJ2-7; D possibly corresponds to TRBD1 (5 bases). This TCR came from a human patient who received an intestinal transplant, so some T cells may come from the graft donor. The input for sequencing was bone marrow, taken roughly 780 days after intestinal transplantation. CDR3 sequence: CASSPLRTNYEQYF. Written as DNA, the CDR3 is TGCGCCAGCAGTCCCTTAAGGACAAACTACGAGCAGTACTTC.